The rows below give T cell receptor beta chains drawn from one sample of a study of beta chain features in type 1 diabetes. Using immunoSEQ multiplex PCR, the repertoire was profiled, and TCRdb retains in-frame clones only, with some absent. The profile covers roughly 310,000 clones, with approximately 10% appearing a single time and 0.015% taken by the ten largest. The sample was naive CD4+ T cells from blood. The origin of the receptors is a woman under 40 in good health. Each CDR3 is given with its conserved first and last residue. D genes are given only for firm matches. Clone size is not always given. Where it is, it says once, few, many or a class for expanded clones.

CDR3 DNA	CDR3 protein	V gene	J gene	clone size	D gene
TGTGCCTGGAGTGTACAGCTCAATCAGCCCCAGCATTTT	CAWSVQLNQPQHF	TRBV30	TRBJ1-5	few	NA
TGTGCCAGCAGCATTCAGGGATTGAACACTGAAGCTTTCTTT	CASSIQGLNTEAFF	TRBV9	TRBJ1-1	few	NA
TGCGCCAGCAGCTTGTCGGGGAGGGAGCGGCGCGAGCAGTACTTC	CASSLSGRERREQYF	TRBV5-1	TRBJ2-7	NA	TRBD2
TGTGCCAGCAGCGTAGTGGCGGTAGGGGCTGAGCAGTTCTTC	CASSVVAVGAEQFF	TRBV9	TRBJ2-1	few	NA
TGTGCCTGGAGGCTTCCGGGACAGGGGGGGGAGACCCAGTACTTC	CAWRLPGQGGETQYF	TRBV30	TRBJ2-5	NA	TRBD1
TGTGCCAGCAGTTACGGGCAGGGGGGCTACAATGAGCAGTTCTTC	CASSYGQGGYNEQFF	TRBV6-5	TRBJ2-1	NA	NA
TGTGCCAGCAGCTTTGCCTTAACCGGGACAGGGAAGGAAGAGACCCAGTACTTC	CASSFALTGTGKEETQYF	TRBV5-6	TRBJ2-5	NA	TRBD1
TGTGCCAGCTCTGAAGGACAGGGTAGCAATCAGCCCCAGCATTTT	CASSEGQGSNQPQHF	TRBV6-6	TRBJ1-5	few	TRBD1
TGCAGCGTTGGTGGGTTAGCGGGAGAGATTACAGATACGCAGTATTTT	CSVGGLAGEITDTQYF	TRBV29-1	TRBJ2-3	few	TRBD2
TGTGCCAGCAGCTCCAGGGTTGTAGAGACCCAGTACTTC	CASSSRVVETQYF	TRBV7-2	TRBJ2-5	NA	NA
TGTGCCAGCAGCTCGGGACTAGCGAAAAGCTCCTACGAGCAGTACTTC	CASSSGLAKSSYEQYF	TRBV5-4	TRBJ2-7	NA	TRBD2
TGTGCCAGCAGCGGGACAGGGGGTGTTGAGCAGTTCTTC	CASSGTGGVEQFF	TRBV2	TRBJ2-1	few	TRBD1
TGTGCCAGCTCACCACCGGGTCTAGCGGGAGTGTATGAGCAGTTCTTC	CASSPPGLAGVYEQFF	TRBV18	TRBJ2-1	few	TRBD2
TGTGCTAGCGGCCGGGAGCAGTTCTTC	CASGREQFF	TRBV30	TRBJ2-1	few	NA
TGCGCCAGCAGCCCGGAGCGGGAAGGCACAGATACGCAGTATTTT	CASSPEREGTDTQYF	TRBV5-1	TRBJ2-3	few	TRBD2
TGTGCCAGCTCACCAACCGCGACACCTAACTATGGCTACACCTTC	CASSPTATPNYGYTF	TRBV18	TRBJ1-2	NA	NA
TGTGCCATCAGTGGTCATACAGGGGGCGCGCAGCAGTACTTC	CAISGHTGGAQQYF	TRBV10-3	TRBJ2-7	NA	TRBD1
TGTGCCAGCAGCTTCTTGGGGAGACGAGACAATGAGCAGTTCTTC	CASSFLGRRDNEQFF	TRBV7-2	TRBJ2-1	few	NA
TGTGCCAGCAGTTATGACACCACTGAAGCTTTCTTT	CASSYDTTEAFF	TRBV6-7	TRBJ1-1	few	NA
TGCGCCAGCAGCCAAGATACGGGGAGTCGGAATGAAAAACTGTTTTTT	CASSQDTGSRNEKLFF	TRBV4-3	TRBJ1-4	few	NA
TGTGCCAGCAGCTCTGGGGCGGGAGGGTCTCTCTACAATGAGCAGTTCTTC	CASSSGAGGSLYNEQFF	TRBV28	TRBJ2-1	NA	TRBD2
TGCAGCGCGCTGGGGCGGTGGTACAATGAGCAGTTCTTC	CSALGRWYNEQFF	TRBV29-1	TRBJ2-1	few	NA
TGTGCCAGCAGCGCGACAGGAGGCTACGAGCAGTACTTC	CASSATGGYEQYF	TRBV5-4	TRBJ2-7	NA	NA
TGTGCCAGCAGCTCCGGGACTAGCGGGGGGTACAATGAGCAGTTCTTC	CASSSGTSGGYNEQFF	TRBV7-2	TRBJ2-1	few	TRBD2
TGTGCCAGCAGTGGGGACAGGGTTTCGATCAATCAGCCCCAGCATTTT	CASSGDRVSINQPQHF	TRBV28	TRBJ1-5	NA	TRBD1
TGCGCCAGCAGCTTGGTGCCAGGCCAAGAGACCCAGTACTTC	CASSLVPGQETQYF	TRBV5-1	TRBJ2-5	NA	NA
TGTGCCAGCAGCCAAGAAAGGGGCCAGAGCTCCTACGAGCAGTACTTC	CASSQERGQSSYEQYF	TRBV4-2	TRBJ2-7	few	NA
TGTGCCAGCAGCAAGGGACAGGCTTCCTACGAGCAGTACTTC	CASSKGQASYEQYF	TRBV14	TRBJ2-7	few	TRBD1
TGTGCCAGCAGCCCCCGGAGGGAGCAGTACTTC	CASSPRREQYF	TRBV7-2	TRBJ2-7	few	NA
TGTGCCAGTCGAAGTAGGGGGACAGGGAGAACTCAGCCCCAGCATTTT	CASRSRGTGRTQPQHF	TRBV28	TRBJ1-5	NA	TRBD1
TGTGCCAGCAGTCCACCACTAAGCGGGAGGGCCAATGAGCAGTTCTTC	CASSPPLSGRANEQFF	TRBV28	TRBJ2-1	NA	TRBD2
TGCAGCGTCCTCCGGGACAGGGGGTACAATGAGCAGTTCTTC	CSVLRDRGYNEQFF	TRBV29-1	TRBJ2-1	NA	TRBD1
TGTGCCAGCGGCGGACATACCTACAATGAGCAGTTCTTC	CASGGHTYNEQFF	TRBV28	TRBJ2-1	NA	NA
TGTGCCAGCAGCTCCGAGCGTATCATCGGCGGGGGGTTCTTC	CASSSERIIGGGFF	TRBV7-2	TRBJ2-1	few	TRBD2
TGTGCCAGCAGCTTCCCGGGACTAGCGGGAGTCTCCCACCCAGTTACGCAGTATTTT	CASSFPGLAGVSHPVTQYF	TRBV7-9	TRBJ2-3	NA	TRBD2
TGTGCCAGCTCATCCGACAGGGGGTACGAGCAGTACTTC	CASSSDRGYEQYF	TRBV18	TRBJ2-7	NA	TRBD1
TGTGCCAGTAGTATAGGAGGGACAGGGGAGCGTCAGCCCCAGCATTTT	CASSIGGTGERQPQHF	TRBV19	TRBJ1-5	few	TRBD1
TGTGCCAGCAGCCAAGATAGGCAGGGGGCTGGTAATGAAAAACTGTTTTTT	CASSQDRQGAGNEKLFF	TRBV4-2	TRBJ1-4	few	TRBD1
TGTGCCAGCAGGGGCACAGGGTTGGGGGAGACCCAGTACTTC	CASRGTGLGETQYF	TRBV6-5	TRBJ2-5	once	NA
TGTGCCAGCAGCCTACAAAGAAGCGTACAAGAGACCCAGTACTTC	CASSLQRSVQETQYF	TRBV7-2	TRBJ2-5	NA	NA
TGCGCCAGCAGCTTGCAAGACAGGGACACTGAAGCTTTCTTT	CASSLQDRDTEAFF	TRBV5-1	TRBJ1-1	NA	TRBD1
TGCGCCAGCAGCTCTTCGGGTCTCTCGTCGGGGGAGACCCAGTACTTC	CASSSSGLSSGETQYF	TRBV5-1	TRBJ2-5	few	NA
TGTGCCAGCAGTGACGATAGAGTTTCAGAGACCCAGTACTTC	CASSDDRVSETQYF	TRBV2	TRBJ2-5	NA	NA
TGCAGCGTCCAATCAGGGGGGAAGGCTGAAGCTTTCTTT	CSVQSGGKAEAFF	TRBV29-1	TRBJ1-1	NA	TRBD1
TGTGCCACCAGCAGAGATCAGCTACAGAGTAGAAACACCATATATTTT	CATSRDQLQSRNTIYF	TRBV15	TRBJ1-3	NA	NA
TGTGCCTGGAGTGTATTAGGACTAGCGGCCTACAATGAGCAGTTCTTC	CAWSVLGLAAYNEQFF	TRBV30	TRBJ2-1	few	TRBD2
TGTGCCAGCAGCTTGGGACTAGCGCCTTACAATGAGCAGTTCTTC	CASSLGLAPYNEQFF	TRBV5-6	TRBJ2-1	NA	TRBD2
TGTGCTAGTGGTTCGGGGGGGGCTCACAATGAGCAGTTCTTC	CASGSGGAHNEQFF	TRBV12-5	TRBJ2-1	NA	TRBD2
TGTGCCAGCAGCTTAGGAGCCCCGGCAGGGGCTAATCAGCCCCAGCATTTT	CASSLGAPAGANQPQHF	TRBV7-9	TRBJ1-5	NA	NA
TGTGCCAGCAGTTTGGCCGGGACTGGGGGTCTGGGGGCTTTCTTT	CASSLAGTGGLGAFF	TRBV28	TRBJ1-1	NA	NA
TGTGCCAGTAGTATCTTCGCAGAGGGCACCGGGGAGCTGTTTTTT	CASSIFAEGTGELFF	TRBV19	TRBJ2-2	few	NA
TGTGCCACCGAAACCGGGACTAGCATAAATGAGCAGTTCTTC	CATETGTSINEQFF	TRBV19	TRBJ2-1	NA	TRBD2
TGTGCCTGGAGTCGGGGAGGCGGGAGCCAAGAGACCCAGTACTTC	CAWSRGGGSQETQYF	TRBV30	TRBJ2-5	NA	TRBD2
TGCGCCAGCAGCCGCGTGTATTTCCAGGGGACCGGGGAGCTGTTTTTT	CASSRVYFQGTGELFF	TRBV4-3	TRBJ2-2	few	NA
TGTGCCAGCAGCTTGACAGTTAACTATGGCTACACCTTC	CASSLTVNYGYTF	TRBV28	TRBJ1-2	NA	NA